These 19 T cell receptor beta chains were all obtained from the same sample, sequenced in a study of shared clonotypes between healthy human individuals. Sequencing used immunoSEQ multiplex PCR; TCRdb keeps in-frame clones, though not all of them. The sample lists approximately 640,000 clones, about 90% occurring once. The material sequenced was memory CD8+ T cells from PBMCs. Subset noted: CD45RO+ cells pooled with CCR7-negative TemRA cells. The receptors were gathered from a young man in good health. Some clones in this sample may be carry-over from other donors' samples.

The rearrangement joins TRBV11-2 to TRBJ1-1; 7 bases fit TRBD1. Per germline, CDR1 SGHAT and CDR2 FQNNGV. Trimming removed 4 bases from V and 1 base from J; junction bases left unmatched: 12. CDR3 length: 17 amino acids. CDR3 residues: CASSSRASHRGNTEAFF. The CDR3 DNA follows: TGTGCCAGCAGCTCCAGGGCCAGCCACAGGGGGAACACTGAAGCTTTCTTT.

This clone was recorded a few times. V is TRBV19 and J is TRBJ1-1; maybe TRBD1 (6 bases). CDR1 and CDR2 (germline): LNHDA, SQIVND (reference sequence). The CDR3 loop spans 13 amino acids. The ends were cut back, 7 bases at V and 0 bases at J, with 9 bases in the middle. DNA for the CDR3: TGTGCCAGTAAAAGGGGGATGAACACTGAAGCTTTCTTT. Amino acids: CASKRGMNTEAFF.

The chain joins TRBV28 to TRBJ2-1; 14 bases agree with TRBD2. The length of the CDR3 is 20 residues. Losses at the gene ends were 1 base for V and 6 bases for J; bases not matched to a gene: 14. CDR1 MDHEN and CDR2 SYDVKM come from the germline V gene. In DNA, the CDR3 is TGTGCCAGCAGTTTATTGGGACTAGCGGGAGTTATATGGCGACCCAATGAGCAGTTCTTC. Translation: CASSLLGLAGVIWRPNEQFF.

The chain joins TRBV27 to TRBJ1-1, with D perhaps TRBD1 (5 bases). There are 14 residues in the CDR3. V lost 8 bases and J lost 3, with 16 bases in between. In germline, CDR1 is MNHEY, CDR2 SMNVEV (reference sequence). CDR3 sequence (DNA): TGTGCCAGCCGAGAGGCGGGGGTCGACACTGAAGCTTTCTTT. It yields the protein CASREAGVDTEAFF.

This chain links TRBV30 with TRBJ1-5; no definite D call. V was cut by 1 base and J by 7 bases, with 11 bases left in between. The germline V gene has CDR1 GTSNPN and CDR2 SVGIG (reference sequence). This CDR3 is built from 13 residues. The chain's CDR3 is CAWSEGTGQPQHF. The CDR3 DNA is TGTGCCTGGAGTGAGGGCACTGGACAGCCCCAGCATTTT.

On this clone itself: In the same sample, other DNA sequences code for this CDR3. The J gene is TRBJ2-1, the V gene TRBV27, with 7 bases that match TRBD1. The V gene's germline CDR1 is MNHEY and CDR2 SMNVEV (reference sequence). This CDR3 is 15 amino acids long. Trimming removed 4 bases from V and 0 bases from J; junction bases left unmatched: 3. CDR3 region: CASSSRQGSYNEQFF. The CDR3 DNA is TGTGCCAGCAGTTCCCGACAGGGCTCCTACAATGAGCAGTTCTTC.

This chain uses TRBV9 with TRBJ2-7; TRBD2 matches at 11 bases. Germline lookup yields CDR1 SGDLS and CDR2 YYNGEE. V shed 0 bases and J 5 bases; nucleotides not matched to a gene: 10. The CDR3 length is 17 residues. The CDR3 here is CASSVGSGRAGVDEQYF. CDR3 DNA sequence: TGTGCCAGCAGCGTAGGTAGCGGGAGGGCCGGTGTCGACGAGCAGTACTTC.

V and J are TRBV15 and TRBJ2-3; the match to TRBD2 covers 8 bases. This CDR3 spans 15 amino acids. The ends lost 1 base at V and 4 bases at J; junction bases unmatched: 4. CDR1 and CDR2 from the germline V gene are LNHNV and YYDKDF (reference sequence). CDR3 in DNA: TGTGCCACCAGCAGAGGGCGGGAGGTCCCAGATACGCAGTATTTT. Protein: CATSRGREVPDTQYF.

The genes are TRBV9 and TRBJ2-7; perhaps TRBD1 as D (6 bases). Between the trimmed V and J ends, which lost 4 bases and 0 bases, there was a span of 17 bases. This CDR3 is built from 16 residues. The germline CDR1 and CDR2 sequences are SGDLS and YYNGEE. The CDR3 DNA is TGTGCCAGCAGCTACAGCGCCGGGACAAGCTCCTACGAGCAGTACTTC. Translated, it gives CASSYSAGTSSYEQYF.

The chain recombines TRBV28 with TRBJ2-3; D might be TRBD2 (5 bases). This CDR3 is built from 11 residues. The germline gives CDR1 MDHEN, CDR2 SYDVKM. Trimming took 10 bases from V and 8 from J, leaving 13 bases between them. The CDR3 DNA follows: TGTGCCACCATACTTGAGGGTACGCAGTATTTT. This sequence encodes CATILEGTQYF.

V and J are TRBV7-9 and TRBJ2-5, with 7 bases fitting TRBD2. Germline CDR1 is SEHNR and CDR2 is FQNEAQ (reference sequence). V trimming: 2 bases; J trimming: 5 bases; junction bases outside the gene matches: 8. This CDR3 is built from 15 residues. CDR3 nucleotides: TGTGCCAGCAGCTTACGTCTAGCGGCGAGGGAGACCCAGTACTTC. Encoded protein: CASSLRLAARETQYF.

V is TRBV7-8 and J is TRBJ2-5; a weak D match, TRBD2 (6 bases). The CDR3 has 14 amino acids. CDR1 SGHVS and CDR2 FQNEAQ come from the germline V gene. Trimming pared 6 bases from V and 11 bases from J, leaving 22 bases between. The CDR3 protein is CASRLKGLPWEQYF. DNA for the CDR3: TGTGCCAGCAGATTGAAAGGACTACCGTGGGAGCAGTACTTC.

This clone has a single count. The chain is built from TRBV18 and TRBJ2-1; D gene ambiguous. Deletions cut 8 bases from V and 7 bases from J, with 18 bases between. Germline CDR1 KGHSH, CDR2 LQKENI. The CDR3 runs to 14 residues. The CDR3 loop is CASPPDNSRNEQFF. Here the CDR3 DNA reads TGTGCCAGCCCGCCGGATAATTCTCGAAATGAGCAGTTCTTC.

The CDR3 loop is CASRGAYYTF. The CDR3 nucleotides read TGTGCCAGCCGGGGGGCCTACTACACCTTC. The rearrangement joins TRBV19 to TRBJ1-2, with D possibly TRBD1 on 6 matching bases. V was trimmed by 9 bases and J by 10 bases, leaving 12 bases between them. Germline-derived CDR1 and CDR2 are LNHDA and SQIVND (reference sequence). The CDR3 has 10 residues.

This chain connects TRBV9 to TRBJ1-1; D gene unclear. The CDR3 spans 15 residues. Between the trimmed V and J ends, which lost 2 bases and 6 bases, there was a span of 17 bases. CDR1 is SGDLS, CDR2 YYNGEE, per germline. The DNA for the CDR3 is TGTGCCAGCAGCGTTTCTATGGGCCCCGGTCCTGAAGCTTTCTTT. This sequence encodes CASSVSMGPGPEAFF.

The J gene is TRBJ2-7, the V gene TRBV27, with 10 bases identical to TRBD2. The CDR3 is 14 residues long. The ends lost 8 bases at V and 0 bases at J; junction bases unmatched: 4. CDR1 MNHEY and CDR2 SMNVEV come from the germline V gene (reference sequence). The DNA of the CDR3 is TGTGCCAGCGGACTAGCGGCCTCCTCCTACGAGCAGTACTTC. It encodes CASGLAASSYEQYF.

The chain carries TRBV7-7 and TRBJ2-2; possibly TRBD1 or TRBD2 for D (5 bases each). V shed 5 bases and J shed 5 bases, with 12 bases lying between them. The CDR3 runs 14 residues. Germline V CDR1 and CDR2: SSHAT, FNYEAQ (reference sequence). In nucleotides, the CDR3 is TGTGCCAGCAGCCCCGGGACGGGGACCGGGGAGCTGTTTTTT. Encoded protein: CASSPGTGTGELFF.

This sequence joins TRBV15 and TRBJ2-2; the D is unclear. The CDR3 length is 13 residues. With 3 bases removed from V and 6 bases from J, the gap between germline ends came to 8 bases. Germline V gene lookup returns CDR1 LNHNV and CDR2 YYDKDF (reference sequence). Here the CDR3 reads CATSSRWAGELFF. The CDR3 nucleotides read TGTGCCACCAGCAGCAGGTGGGCCGGGGAGCTGTTTTTT.

This clone occurred a few times. This sequence joins TRBV28 and TRBJ1-1; 7 bases agree with TRBD1. V gave up 6 bases and J gave up 4 bases; unmatched junction bases: 5. The CDR3 extends over 13 amino acids. Germline V lookup: CDR1 MDHEN, CDR2 SYDVKM. The CDR3 reads CASRQGWTTEAFF. CDR3 nucleotides: TGTGCCAGCAGACAGGGGTGGACCACTGAAGCTTTCTTT.